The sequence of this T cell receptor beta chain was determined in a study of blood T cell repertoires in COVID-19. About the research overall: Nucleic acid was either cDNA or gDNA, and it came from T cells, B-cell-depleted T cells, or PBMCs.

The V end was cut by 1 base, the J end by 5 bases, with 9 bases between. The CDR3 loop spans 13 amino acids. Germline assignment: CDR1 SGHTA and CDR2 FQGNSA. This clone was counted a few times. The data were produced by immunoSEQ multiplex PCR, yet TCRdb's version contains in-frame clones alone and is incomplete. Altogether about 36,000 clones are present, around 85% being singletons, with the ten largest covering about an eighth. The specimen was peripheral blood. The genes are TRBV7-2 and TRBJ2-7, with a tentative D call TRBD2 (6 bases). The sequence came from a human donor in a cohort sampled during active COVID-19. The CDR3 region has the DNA TGTGCCAGCAGCTTAGTGTCGGGGGACGAGCAGTACTTC. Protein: CASSLVSGDEQYF.